Included here is one T cell receptor beta chain sequence, with context. The target antigen is unknown. The data were taken from a study of siplizumab effects on memory and regulatory T cells. The study's findings and limits: Alloreactive sequences traceable to unstimulated CD4+ memory cells declined significantly under siplizumab. The authors could not assign a naive or memory phenotype to roughly 75-96% of proliferating CD4+ or CD8+ clones.

Germline V gene data show CDR1 as MNHNS and CDR2 as SASEGT. Between the trimmed V and J ends, which lost 3 bases and 1 base, there was a span of 4 bases. The CDR3 has 12 residues. Here immunoSEQ multiplex PCR was the method, and the copy in TCRdb shows in-frame clones only, minus some. The table includes tens of thousands of clones, about 98% detected once. The chain uses TRBV6-1 and TRBJ2-7; D not certain. The receptor was isolated from a human donor in good health. Material: naive CD8+ T cells sorted from blood. The CDR3 DNA follows: TGTGCCAGCAGTGACCCGTCCTACGAGCAGTACTTC. Translating gives CASSDPSYEQYF.